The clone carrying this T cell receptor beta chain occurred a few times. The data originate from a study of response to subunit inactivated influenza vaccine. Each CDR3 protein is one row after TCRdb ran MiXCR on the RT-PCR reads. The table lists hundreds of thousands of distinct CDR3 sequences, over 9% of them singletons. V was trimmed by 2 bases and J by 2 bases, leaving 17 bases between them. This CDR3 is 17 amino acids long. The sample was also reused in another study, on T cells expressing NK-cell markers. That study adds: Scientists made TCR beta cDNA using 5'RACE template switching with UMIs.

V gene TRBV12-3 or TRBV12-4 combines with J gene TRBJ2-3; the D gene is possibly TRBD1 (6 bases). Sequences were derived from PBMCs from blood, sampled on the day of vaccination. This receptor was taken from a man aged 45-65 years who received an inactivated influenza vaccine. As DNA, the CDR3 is TGTGCCAGCAGTTTAACGGCCCTGGCAGGGGCCACAGATACGCAGTATTTT. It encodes CASSLTALAGATDTQYF.